What follows describes a single T cell receptor beta chain. This specimen belongs to a study of CD8+ T cells in alopecia areata. Trimming removed 5 bases from V and 0 bases from J, with 13 bases in between. Germline-derived CDR1 and CDR2 are LNHNV and YYDKDF (reference sequence). The CDR3 contains 15 residues. RNA was extracted and reverse transcribed into cDNA as the sequencing template. This table comes from immunoSEQ multiplex PCR, and its TCRdb copy is limited to in-frame clones, with some not included. Of a few hundred thousand clones in the sample, 50% to 70% were seen once. This sample's treatment: oral pan-JAK inhibitor, 5-10 mg twice daily.

This specimen consisted of CD4+ T cells sorted from blood, obtained at week 4, from a patient treated with tofacitinib. The receptor was derived from a human donor with alopecia areata. This rearrangement joins TRBV15 to TRBJ1-1; a weak D match, TRBD1 (5 bases). The CDR3 loop is CATSDRQRLNTEAFF. The CDR3 DNA reads as TGTGCCACCAGCGACAGACAGAGACTGAACACTGAAGCTTTCTTT.